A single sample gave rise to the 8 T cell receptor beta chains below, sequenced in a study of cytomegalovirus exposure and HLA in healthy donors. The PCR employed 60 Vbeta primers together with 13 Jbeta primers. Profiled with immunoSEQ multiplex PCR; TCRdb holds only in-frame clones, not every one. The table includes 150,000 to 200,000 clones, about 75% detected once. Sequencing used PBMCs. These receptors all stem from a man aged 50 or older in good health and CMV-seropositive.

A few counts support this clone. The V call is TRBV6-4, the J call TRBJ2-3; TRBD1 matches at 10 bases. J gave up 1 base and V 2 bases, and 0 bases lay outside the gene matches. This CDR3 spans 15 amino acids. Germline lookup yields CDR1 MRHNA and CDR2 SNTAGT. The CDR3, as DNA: TGTGCCAGCAGTGACGGGACAGGGGGCACAGATACGCAGTATTTT. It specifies CASSDGTGGTDTQYF.

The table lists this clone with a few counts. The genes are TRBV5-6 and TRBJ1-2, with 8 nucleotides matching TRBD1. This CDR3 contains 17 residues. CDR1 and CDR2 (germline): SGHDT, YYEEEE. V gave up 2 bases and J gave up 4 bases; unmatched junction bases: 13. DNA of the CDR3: TGTGCCAGCAGCTTCATGAATCAGGGGGCATTTAGCTATGGCTACACCTTC. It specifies CASSFMNQGAFSYGYTF.

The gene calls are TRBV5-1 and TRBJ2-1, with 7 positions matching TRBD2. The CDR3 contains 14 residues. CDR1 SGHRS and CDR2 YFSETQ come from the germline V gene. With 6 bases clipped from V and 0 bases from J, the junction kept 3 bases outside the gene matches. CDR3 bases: TGCGCCAGCACTCTAGCGGCCTCCTACAATGAGCAGTTCTTC. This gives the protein CASTLAASYNEQFF.

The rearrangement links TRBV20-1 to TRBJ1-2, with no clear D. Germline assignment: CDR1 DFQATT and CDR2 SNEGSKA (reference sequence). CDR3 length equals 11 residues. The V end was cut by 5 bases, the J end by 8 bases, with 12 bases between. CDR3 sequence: CSAGNPGGYTF. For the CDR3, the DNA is TGCAGTGCTGGGAACCCGGGGGGCTACACCTTC.

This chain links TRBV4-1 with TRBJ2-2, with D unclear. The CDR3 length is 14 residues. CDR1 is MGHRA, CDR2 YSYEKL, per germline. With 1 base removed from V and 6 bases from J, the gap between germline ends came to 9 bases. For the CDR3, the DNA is TGCGCCAGCAGCCAAGGAATTCAGGCCGGGGAGCTGTTTTTT. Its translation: CASSQGIQAGELFF.

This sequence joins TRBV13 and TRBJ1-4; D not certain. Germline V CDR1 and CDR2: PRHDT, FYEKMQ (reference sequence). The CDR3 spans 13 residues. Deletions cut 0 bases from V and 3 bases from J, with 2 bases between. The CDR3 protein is CASSLGANEKLFF. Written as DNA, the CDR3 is TGTGCCAGCAGCTTAGGCGCTAATGAAAAACTGTTTTTT.

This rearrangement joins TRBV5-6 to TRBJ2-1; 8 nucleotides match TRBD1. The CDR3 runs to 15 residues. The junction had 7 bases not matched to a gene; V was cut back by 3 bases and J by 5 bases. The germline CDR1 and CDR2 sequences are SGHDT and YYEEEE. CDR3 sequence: CASSSRDRPNNEQFF. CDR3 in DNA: TGTGCCAGCAGCTCACGGGACAGGCCCAACAATGAGCAGTTCTTC.

The CDR3 DNA is TGTGCCAGCACGGGAGAGACCCAGTACTTC. It is translated as CASTGETQYF. The V and J genes are TRBV28 and TRBJ2-5; D ambiguous. The CDR3 covers 10 residues. The V gene's germline CDR1 is MDHEN and CDR2 SYDVKM. V was cut by 7 bases and J by 4 bases, with 4 bases left in between.